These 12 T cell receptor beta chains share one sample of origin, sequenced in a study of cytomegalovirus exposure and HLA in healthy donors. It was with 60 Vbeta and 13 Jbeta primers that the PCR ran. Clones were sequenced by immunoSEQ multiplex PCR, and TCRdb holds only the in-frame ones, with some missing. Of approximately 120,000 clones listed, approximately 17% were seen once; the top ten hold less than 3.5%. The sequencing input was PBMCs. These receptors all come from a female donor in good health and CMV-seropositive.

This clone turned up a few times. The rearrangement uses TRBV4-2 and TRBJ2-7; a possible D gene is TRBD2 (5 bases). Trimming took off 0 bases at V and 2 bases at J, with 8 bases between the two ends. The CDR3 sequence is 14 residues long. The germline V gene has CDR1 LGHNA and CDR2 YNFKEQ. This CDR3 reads CASSQDLGAYEQYF. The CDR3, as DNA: TGTGCCAGCAGCCAAGATCTGGGAGCCTACGAGCAGTACTTC.

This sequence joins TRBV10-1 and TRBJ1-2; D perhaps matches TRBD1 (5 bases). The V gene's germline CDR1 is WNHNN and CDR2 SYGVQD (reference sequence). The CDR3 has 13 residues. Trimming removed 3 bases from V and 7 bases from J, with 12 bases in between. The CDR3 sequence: CASSEQATGGYTF. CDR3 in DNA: TGCGCCAGCAGTGAACAGGCGACGGGTGGCTACACCTTC.

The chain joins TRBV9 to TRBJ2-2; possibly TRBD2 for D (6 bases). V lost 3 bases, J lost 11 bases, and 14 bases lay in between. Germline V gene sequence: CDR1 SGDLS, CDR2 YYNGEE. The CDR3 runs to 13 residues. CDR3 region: CASSEKSGEELFF. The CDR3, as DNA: TGTGCCAGCAGCGAAAAGTCGGGGGAAGAGCTGTTTTTT. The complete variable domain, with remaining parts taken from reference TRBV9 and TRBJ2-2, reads DSGVTQTPKHLITATGQRVTLRCSPRSGDLSVYWYQQSLDQGLQFLIQYYNGEERAKGNILERFSAQQFPDLHSELNLSSLELGDSALYFCASSEKSGEELFFGEGSRLTVL.

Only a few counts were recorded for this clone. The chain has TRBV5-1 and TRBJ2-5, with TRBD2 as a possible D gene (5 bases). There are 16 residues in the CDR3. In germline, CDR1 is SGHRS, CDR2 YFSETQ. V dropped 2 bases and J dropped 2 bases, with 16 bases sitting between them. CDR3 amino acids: CASSFGSGEIQETQYF. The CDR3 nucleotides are TGCGCCAGCAGCTTCGGTTCCGGGGAGATACAAGAGACCCAGTACTTC.

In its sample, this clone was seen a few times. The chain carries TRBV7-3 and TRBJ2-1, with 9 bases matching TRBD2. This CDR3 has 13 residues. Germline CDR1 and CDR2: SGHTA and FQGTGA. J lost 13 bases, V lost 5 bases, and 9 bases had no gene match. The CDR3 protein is CASSLNRLADQFF. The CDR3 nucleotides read TGTGCCAGCAGCCTAAACAGACTAGCGGACCAGTTCTTC.

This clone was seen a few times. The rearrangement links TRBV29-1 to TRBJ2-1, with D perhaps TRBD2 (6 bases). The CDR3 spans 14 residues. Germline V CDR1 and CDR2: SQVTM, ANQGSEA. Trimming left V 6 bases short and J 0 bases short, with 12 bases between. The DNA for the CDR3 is TGCAGCGTGAGTAGGAGGGGCTCCTACAATGAGCAGTTCTTC. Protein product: CSVSRRGSYNEQFF.

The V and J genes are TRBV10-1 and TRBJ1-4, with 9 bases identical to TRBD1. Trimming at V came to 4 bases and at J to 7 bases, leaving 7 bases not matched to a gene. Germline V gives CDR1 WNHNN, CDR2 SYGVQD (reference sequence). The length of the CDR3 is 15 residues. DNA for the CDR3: TGCGCCAGCAGTGGGCAGGACAGGGGATGTGAAAAACTGTTTTTT. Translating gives CASSGQDRGCEKLFF.

DNA of the CDR3: TGTGCCAGCTCACAATCACATGGGACAGGACTCTCTGGAGGAGAGACCCAGTACTTC. Translation: CASSQSHGTGLSGGETQYF. The genes are TRBV18 and TRBJ2-5; 8 nucleotides match TRBD1. Germline CDR1 is KGHSH and CDR2 is LQKENI. Trimming at V came to 4 bases and at J to 4 bases, leaving 20 bases not matched to a gene. This CDR3 is 19 amino acids long.

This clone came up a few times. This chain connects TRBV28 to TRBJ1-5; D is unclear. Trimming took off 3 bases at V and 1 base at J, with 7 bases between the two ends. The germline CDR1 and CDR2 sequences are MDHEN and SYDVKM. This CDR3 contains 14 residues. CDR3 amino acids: CASSFGRSNQPQHF. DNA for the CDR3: TGTGCCAGCAGTTTCGGGAGGAGCAATCAGCCCCAGCATTTT. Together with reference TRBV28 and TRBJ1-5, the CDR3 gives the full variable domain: DVKVTQSSRYLVKRTGEKVFLECVQDMDHENMFWYRQDPGLGLRLIYFSYDVKMKEKGDIPEGYSVSREKKERFSLILESASTNQTSMYLCASSFGRSNQPQHFGDGTRLSIL.

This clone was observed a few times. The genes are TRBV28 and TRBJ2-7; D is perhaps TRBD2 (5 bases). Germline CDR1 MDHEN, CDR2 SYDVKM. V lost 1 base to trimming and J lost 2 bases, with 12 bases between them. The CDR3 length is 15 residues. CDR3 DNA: TGTGCCAGCAGTTTATCAGCGGAGTCGACCTACGAGCAGTACTTC. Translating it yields CASSLSAESTYEQYF.

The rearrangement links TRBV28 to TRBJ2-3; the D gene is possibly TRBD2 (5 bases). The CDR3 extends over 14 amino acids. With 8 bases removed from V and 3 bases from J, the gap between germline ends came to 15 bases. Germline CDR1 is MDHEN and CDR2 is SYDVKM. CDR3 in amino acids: CASHVDGETDTQYF. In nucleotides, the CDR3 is TGTGCCAGCCATGTGGACGGGGAGACAGATACGCAGTATTTT.

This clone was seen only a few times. CDR3 bases: TGTGCCAGCAGTTTTCTCCGACAGGGGACTAACTATGGCTACACCTTC. Its translation: CASSFLRQGTNYGYTF. The chain uses TRBV27 and TRBJ1-2; 8 nucleotides line up with TRBD1. Germline trimming cut 3 bases from V and 0 bases from J; bases unmatched to any gene: 6. The CDR3 covers 16 residues. Germline V gives CDR1 MNHEY, CDR2 SMNVEV (reference sequence).